This TCR beta chain was captured by sequencing in a study of cytomegalovirus exposure and HLA in healthy donors. The table came from immunoSEQ multiplex PCR; TCRdb's copy has only in-frame clones and leaves some out. The sample holds about 74,000 clones; 94% are singletons and the top ten take 1.5% to 1.8%. V dropped 7 bases and J dropped 5; count of bases not matched to a gene: 11. There are 15 residues in the CDR3. Germline lookup yields CDR1 MNHEY and CDR2 SVGAGI. This chain links TRBV6-5 with TRBJ2-1, with 7 bases aligning to TRBD1. The source is a man aged 18 to 29 in good health and CMV-seropositive. Input material: PBMCs. CDR3 coding DNA: TGTGCCAGCACGCAACCGGGACAGTCCCACAATGAGCAGTTCTTC. The encoded protein is CASTQPGQSHNEQFF.